The present entry profiles one T cell receptor (beta chain) with its context. The method was immunoSEQ multiplex PCR; TCRdb's version includes in-frame clones alone and lacks a portion of them. Here the sample spans approximately 130,000 clones, more than 80% being singletons. This entry comes from a study of blood T cell repertoires in COVID-19. The CDR3 is 15 amino acids. Germline values: CDR1 SNHLY, CDR2 FYNNEI. The J segment lost 6 bases and the V segment lost 4 bases, leaving 6 bases of the junction unmatched. V is TRBV2 and J is TRBJ2-3, with TRBD1 matching 11 bases. The sequencing sample was made of peripheral blood. This TCR was sampled from a human donor in a cohort sampled during active COVID-19. Here the CDR3 reads CASSVVDRGRDTQYF. Written as DNA, the CDR3 is TGTGCCAGCAGTGTGGTGGACAGGGGGCGGGATACGCAGTATTTT.